This T cell receptor beta chain was observed in a study of shared clonotypes between healthy human individuals. In the study overall: Per-donor plates numbered three CD4 naive, three CD4 memory, two CD8 naive and one CD8 memory.

General study findings and limits: Clonotypes that were shared across a few donors made up about 5.1% of naive CD4 clonotypes.

CD45RO-negative, CCR7-selected cells formed the naive CD8 fraction, which excluded terminally differentiated effector memory CD45RA+ cells. Clones were read by immunoSEQ multiplex PCR, and TCRdb kept only the in-frame ones, dropping some. The data show roughly 770,000 clones, with approximately 97% seen just once and about 0.25% held by the top ten. The germline V gene has CDR1 MNHEY and CDR2 SMNVEV (reference sequence). V lost 5 bases to trimming and J lost 3 bases; unmatched junction nucleotides: 10. CDR3 length: 17 amino acids. Turning to this clone: No antigen is known for it.

The chain recombines TRBV27 with TRBJ2-3, with 11 positions matching TRBD2. Sequenced material: naive CD8+ T cells sorted from blood. This TCR was sampled from a man between 25 and 39 years old in good health. The CDR3 bases are TGTGCCAGCAGTGCATTAGTAGCGGGAGGGCCAACAGATACGCAGTATTTT. This translates into CASSALVAGGPTDTQYF.